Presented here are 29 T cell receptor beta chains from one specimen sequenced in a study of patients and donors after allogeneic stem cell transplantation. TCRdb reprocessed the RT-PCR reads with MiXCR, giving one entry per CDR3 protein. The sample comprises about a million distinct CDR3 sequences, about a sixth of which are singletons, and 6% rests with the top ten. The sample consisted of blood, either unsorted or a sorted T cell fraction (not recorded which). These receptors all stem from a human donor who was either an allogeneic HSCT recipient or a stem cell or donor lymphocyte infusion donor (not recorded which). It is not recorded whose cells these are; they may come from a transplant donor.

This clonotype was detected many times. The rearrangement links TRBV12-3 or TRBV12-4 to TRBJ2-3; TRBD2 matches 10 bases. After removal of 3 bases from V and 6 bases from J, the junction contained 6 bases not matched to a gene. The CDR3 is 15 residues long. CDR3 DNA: TGTGCCAGCAGTTTGCAAGCGGGGGGGCCGGATACGCAGTATTTT. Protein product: CASSLQAGGPDTQYF.

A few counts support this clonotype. The CDR3 region is CASSLGLHPNTGELFF. CDR3 in DNA: TGTGCCAGCAGTTTAGGGTTACACCCGAACACCGGGGAGCTGTTTTTT. The V gene is TRBV12-3 or TRBV12-4, the J gene TRBJ2-2; D is ambiguous. The CDR3 has 16 amino acids. V dropped 1 base and J dropped 0 bases, with 9 bases sitting between them.

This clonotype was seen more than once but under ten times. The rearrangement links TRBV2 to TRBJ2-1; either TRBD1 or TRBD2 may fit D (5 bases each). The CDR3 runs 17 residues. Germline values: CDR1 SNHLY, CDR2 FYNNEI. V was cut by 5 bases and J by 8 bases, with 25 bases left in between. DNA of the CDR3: TGTGCCAGCAGTTCCTCACGGGGTGGGACCACCATGGATGAGCAGTTCTTC. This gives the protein CASSSSRGGTTMDEQFF.

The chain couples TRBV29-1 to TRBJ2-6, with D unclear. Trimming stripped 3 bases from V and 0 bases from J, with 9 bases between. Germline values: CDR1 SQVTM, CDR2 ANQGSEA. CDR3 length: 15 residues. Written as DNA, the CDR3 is TGCAGCGTTGAGCGTCCCTCCTCTGGGGCCAACGTCCTGACTTTC. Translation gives CSVERPSSGANVLTF.

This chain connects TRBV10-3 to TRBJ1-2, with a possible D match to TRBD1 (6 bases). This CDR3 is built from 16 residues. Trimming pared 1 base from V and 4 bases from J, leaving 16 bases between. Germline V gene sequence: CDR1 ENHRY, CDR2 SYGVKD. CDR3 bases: TGTGCCATCAGTGAGTTCCGGACACAGGGCCTCTATGGCTACACCTTC. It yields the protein CAISEFRTQGLYGYTF.

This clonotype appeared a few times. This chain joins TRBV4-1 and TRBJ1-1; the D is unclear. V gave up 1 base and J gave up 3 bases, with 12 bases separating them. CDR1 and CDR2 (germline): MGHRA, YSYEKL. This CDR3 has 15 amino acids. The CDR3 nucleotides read TGCGCCAGCAGCCAAGGGCCAGCCACGCACACTGAAGCTTTCTTT. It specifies CASSQGPATHTEAFF.

CDR3 loop: CASKGGASNEQFF. The CDR3 DNA sequence: TGTGCCAGCAAGGGGGGGGCTAGCAATGAGCAGTTCTTC. The V gene is TRBV28, the J gene TRBJ2-1; tentative D call: TRBD2 (7 bases). The CDR3 is 13 amino acids. V was cut by 7 bases and J by 6 bases, with 13 bases left in between. CDR1 MDHEN and CDR2 SYDVKM come from the germline V gene.

The CDR3 here is CSARVGLAGNTDTQYF. The CDR3 DNA is TGCAGTGCTAGGGTAGGACTAGCGGGTAACACAGATACGCAGTATTTT. V usage is TRBV20-1 and J usage is TRBJ2-3, with 11 bases aligning to TRBD2. CDR1 DFQATT and CDR2 SNEGSKA come from the germline V gene (reference sequence). Trimming cost V 3 bases and J 2 bases; bases outside gene matches: 7. The CDR3 loop spans 16 amino acids.

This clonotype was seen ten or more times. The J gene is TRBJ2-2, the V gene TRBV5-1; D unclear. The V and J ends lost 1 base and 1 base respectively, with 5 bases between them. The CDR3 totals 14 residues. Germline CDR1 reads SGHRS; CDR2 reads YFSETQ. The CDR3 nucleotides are TGCGCCAGCAGCTTGCAGAGGAACACCGGGGAGCTGTTTTTT. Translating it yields CASSLQRNTGELFF.

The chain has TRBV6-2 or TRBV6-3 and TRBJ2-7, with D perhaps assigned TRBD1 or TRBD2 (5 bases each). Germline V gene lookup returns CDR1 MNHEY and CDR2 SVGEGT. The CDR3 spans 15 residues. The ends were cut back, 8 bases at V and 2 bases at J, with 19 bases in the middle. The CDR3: CASQLRGSRTYEQYF. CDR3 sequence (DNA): TGTGCCAGCCAACTCCGGGGCAGTAGGACCTACGAGCAGTACTTC.

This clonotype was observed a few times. CDR3 bases: TGTGCCAGCAGCGTGCTAGCCAAAAACATTCAGTACTTC. Protein: CASSVLAKNIQYF. J is TRBJ2-4 and V is TRBV5-5; D unresolved. This CDR3 has 13 amino acids. V was trimmed by 4 bases and J by 0 bases, leaving 5 bases between them. Germline values: CDR1 SGHKS, CDR2 YYEKEE (reference sequence).

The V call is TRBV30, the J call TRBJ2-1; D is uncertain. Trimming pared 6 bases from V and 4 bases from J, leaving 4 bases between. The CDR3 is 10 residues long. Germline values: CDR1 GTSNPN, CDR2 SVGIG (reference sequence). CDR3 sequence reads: CACYYNEQFF. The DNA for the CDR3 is TGTGCCTGTTATTACAATGAGCAGTTCTTC.

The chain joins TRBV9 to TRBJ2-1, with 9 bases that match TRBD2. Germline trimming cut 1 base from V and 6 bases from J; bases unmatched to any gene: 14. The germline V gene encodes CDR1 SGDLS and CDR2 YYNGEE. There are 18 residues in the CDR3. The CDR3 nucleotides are TGTGCCAGCAGCGTATCTGGGGCTAGCGGGATAAGCGGCAATGAGCAGTTCTTC. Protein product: CASSVSGASGISGNEQFF.

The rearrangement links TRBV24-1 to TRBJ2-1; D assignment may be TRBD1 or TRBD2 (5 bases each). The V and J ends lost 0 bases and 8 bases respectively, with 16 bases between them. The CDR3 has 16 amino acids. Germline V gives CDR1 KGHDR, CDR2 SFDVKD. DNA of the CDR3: TGTGCCACCAGTGATTTGCGGGGCTCGAGCCAGGATGAGCAGTTCTTC. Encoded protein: CATSDLRGSSQDEQFF.

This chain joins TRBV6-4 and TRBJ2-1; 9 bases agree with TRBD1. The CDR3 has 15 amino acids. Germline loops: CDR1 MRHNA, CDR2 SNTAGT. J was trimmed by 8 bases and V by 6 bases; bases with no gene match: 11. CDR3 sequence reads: CASRATQGAGDEQFF. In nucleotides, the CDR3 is TGTGCCAGCAGAGCCACACAGGGGGCGGGAGATGAGCAGTTCTTC.

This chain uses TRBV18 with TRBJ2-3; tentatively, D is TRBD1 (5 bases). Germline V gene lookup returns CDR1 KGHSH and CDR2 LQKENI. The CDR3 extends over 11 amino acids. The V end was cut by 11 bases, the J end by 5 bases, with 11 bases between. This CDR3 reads CASKGLDTQYF. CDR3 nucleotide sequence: TGTGCCTCCAAGGGGCTAGATACGCAGTATTTT.

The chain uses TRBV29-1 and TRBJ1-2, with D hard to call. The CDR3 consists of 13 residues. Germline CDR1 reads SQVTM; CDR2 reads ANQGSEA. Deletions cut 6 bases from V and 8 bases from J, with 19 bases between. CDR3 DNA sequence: TGCAGCGTGGGCCGAGGGAAAGGCGACGGCTACACCTTC. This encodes CSVGRGKGDGYTF. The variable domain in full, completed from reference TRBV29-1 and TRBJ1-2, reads SAVISQKPSRDICQRGTSLTIQCQVDSQVTMMFWYRQQPGQSLTLIATANQGSEATYESGFVIDKFPISRPNLTFSTLTVSNMSPEDSSIYLCSVGRGKGDGYTFGSGTRLTVV.

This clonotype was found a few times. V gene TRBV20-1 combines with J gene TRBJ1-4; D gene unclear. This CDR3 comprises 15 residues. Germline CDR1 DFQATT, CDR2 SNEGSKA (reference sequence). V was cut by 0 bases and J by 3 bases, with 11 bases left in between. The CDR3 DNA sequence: TGCAGTGCTAGAGATGGACGGGCCCCTAATGAAAAACTGTTTTTT. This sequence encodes CSARDGRAPNEKLFF.

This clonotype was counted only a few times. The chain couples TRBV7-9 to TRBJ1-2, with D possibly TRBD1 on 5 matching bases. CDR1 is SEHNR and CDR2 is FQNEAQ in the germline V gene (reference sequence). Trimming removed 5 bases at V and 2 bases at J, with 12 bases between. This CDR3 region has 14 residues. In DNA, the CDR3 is TGTGCCAGCAGCCGCCAGGGAAACAACTATGGCTACACCTTC. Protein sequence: CASSRQGNNYGYTF.

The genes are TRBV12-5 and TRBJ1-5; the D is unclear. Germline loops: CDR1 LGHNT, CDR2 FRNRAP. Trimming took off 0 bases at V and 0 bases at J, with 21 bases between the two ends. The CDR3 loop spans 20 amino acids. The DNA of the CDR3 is TGTGCTAGTGGTTTGGTAAGGAGAGGCGGCTTACCTTATAGCAATCAGCCCCAGCATTTT. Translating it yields CASGLVRRGGLPYSNQPQHF.

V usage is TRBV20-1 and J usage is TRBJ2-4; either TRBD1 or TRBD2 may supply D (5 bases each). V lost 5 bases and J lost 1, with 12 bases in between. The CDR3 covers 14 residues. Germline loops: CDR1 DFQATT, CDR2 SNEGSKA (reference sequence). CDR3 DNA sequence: TGCAGTGCTCCCGGCTGGGGGGCCAAAAACATTCAGTACTTC. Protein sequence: CSAPGWGAKNIQYF.

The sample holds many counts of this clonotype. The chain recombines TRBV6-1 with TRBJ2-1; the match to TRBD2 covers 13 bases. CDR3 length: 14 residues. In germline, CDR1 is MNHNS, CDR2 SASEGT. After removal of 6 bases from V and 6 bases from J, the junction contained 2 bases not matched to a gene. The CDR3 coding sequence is TGTGCCAGCAGCCGACTAGCGGGGGGCAATGAGCAGTTCTTC. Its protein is CASSRLAGGNEQFF.

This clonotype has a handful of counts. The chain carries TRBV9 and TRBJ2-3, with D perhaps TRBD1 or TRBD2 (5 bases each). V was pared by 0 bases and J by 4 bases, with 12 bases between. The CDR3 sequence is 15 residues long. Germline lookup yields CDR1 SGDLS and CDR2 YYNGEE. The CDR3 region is CASSVGGRGADTQYF. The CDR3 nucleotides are TGTGCCAGCAGCGTAGGTGGGAGAGGGGCAGATACGCAGTATTTT. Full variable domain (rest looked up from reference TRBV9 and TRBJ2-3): DSGVTQTPKHLITATGQRVTLRCSPRSGDLSVYWYQQSLDQGLQFLIQYYNGEERAKGNILERFSAQQFPDLHSELNLSSLELGDSALYFCASSVGGRGADTQYFGPGTRLTVL.

CDR3 region: CASSQEGLPFEQYF. The CDR3 DNA reads as TGTGCCAGCAGCCAAGAAGGGCTACCTTTCGAGCAGTACTTC. V gene TRBV4-2 combines with J gene TRBJ2-7; no reliable D call. The V end was cut by 0 bases, the J end by 6 bases, with 12 bases between. The CDR3 loop spans 14 amino acids. CDR1 LGHNA and CDR2 YNFKEQ come from the germline V gene.

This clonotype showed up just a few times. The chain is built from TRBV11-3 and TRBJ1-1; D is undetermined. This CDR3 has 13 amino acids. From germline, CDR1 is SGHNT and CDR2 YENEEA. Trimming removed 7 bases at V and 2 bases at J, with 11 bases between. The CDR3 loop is CASTILDNTEAFF. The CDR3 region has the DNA TGTGCCAGCACCATTCTGGACAACACTGAAGCTTTCTTT. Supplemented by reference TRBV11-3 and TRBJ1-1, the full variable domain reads EAGVVQSPRYKIIEKKQPVAFWCNPISGHNTLYWYLQNLGQGPELLIRYENEEAVDDSQLPKDRFSAERLKGVDSTLKIQPAELGDSAVYLCASTILDNTEAFFGQGTRLTVV.

CDR3: CASSGLSGGGTDTQYF. CDR3 bases: TGTGCCAGCAGCGGCCTAAGCGGGGGGGGCACAGATACGCAGTATTTT. The chain is built from TRBV7-3 and TRBJ2-3, with 10 bases identical to TRBD2. J gave up 1 base and V 5 bases, and 6 bases lay outside the gene matches. Germline V CDR1 and CDR2: SGHTA, FQGTGA. The CDR3 contains 16 residues.

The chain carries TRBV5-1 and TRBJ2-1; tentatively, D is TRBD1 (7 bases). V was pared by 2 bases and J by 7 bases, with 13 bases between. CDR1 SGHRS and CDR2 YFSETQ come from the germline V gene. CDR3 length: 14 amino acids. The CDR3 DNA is TGCGCCAGCAGCTTCCAGGGGGGCGAGAATGAGCAGTTCTTC. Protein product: CASSFQGGENEQFF.

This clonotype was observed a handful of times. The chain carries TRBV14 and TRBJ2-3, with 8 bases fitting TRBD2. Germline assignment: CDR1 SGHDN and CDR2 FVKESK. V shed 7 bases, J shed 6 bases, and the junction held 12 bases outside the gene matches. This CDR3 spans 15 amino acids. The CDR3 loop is CASNRGGSSGDTQYF. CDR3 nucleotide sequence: TGTGCCAGCAACCGCGGGGGATCTAGCGGGGATACGCAGTATTTT.

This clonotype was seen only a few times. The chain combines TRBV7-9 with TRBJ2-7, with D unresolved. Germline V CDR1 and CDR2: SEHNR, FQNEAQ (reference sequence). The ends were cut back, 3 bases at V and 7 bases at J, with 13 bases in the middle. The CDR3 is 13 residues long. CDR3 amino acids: CASSFSYPNEQYF. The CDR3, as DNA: TGTGCCAGCAGCTTCTCATACCCAAATGAGCAGTACTTC. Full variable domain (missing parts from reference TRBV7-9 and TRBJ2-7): DTGVSQNPRHKITKRGQNVTFRCDPISEHNRLYWYRQTLGQGPEFLTYFQNEAQLEKSRLLSDRFSAERPKGSFSTLEIQRTEQGDSAMYLCASSFSYPNEQYFGPGTRLTVT.